Detailed here is one TCR beta chain. Its antigen is currently unknown. Assay: immunoSEQ multiplex PCR; the TCRdb copy retains only in-frame clones and omits some. Of roughly 120,000 clones in the sample, around 90% were seen once. This CDR3 contains 13 residues. CDR1 is MNHEY and CDR2 is SMNVEV in the germline V gene (reference sequence). V was shortened by 5 bases and J by 1 base, with 8 bases between the two germline ends. This specimen comes from a study of T cell responses to AZD1222 COVID-19 vaccine. Background on the study: Pooling was applied to second doses at about 4 or about 12 weeks. Study observations and caveats: After the peak T cell response, and only then, were repertoires sampled. In a largely white British group with more females than males, clonal diversity was possibly underestimated. AZD1222 recipients seropositive at baseline numbered only 6 or 7.

The sequencing here drew on peripheral blood, taken on day 0 of AZD1222 vaccination. This chain links TRBV27 with TRBJ1-1; D is unclear. This TCR was sampled from an adult in good health. CDR3 DNA sequence: TGTGCCAGCAGTACCTCAAGGAACACTGAAGCTTTCTTT. Protein: CASSTSRNTEAFF.